This T cell receptor (beta chain) stems from a study of CD8 T cells in ankylosing spondylitis. Study observations and caveats: A TCR beta motif made of about 8 highly homologous variants seemed typical of ankylosing spondylitis blood. There was reportedly significant enrichment of clones that were disease-linked in matched ankylosing spondylitis synovial fluid.

This clonotype was observed at least ten times. Its target is unknown. The CDR3 extends over 17 amino acids. After removal of 1 base from V and 8 bases from J, the junction contained 11 bases not matched to a gene. The germline V gene encodes CDR1 LGHDT and CDR2 YNNKEL (reference sequence). Libraries for TCR beta were made by quantitative 5'-RACE with molecular barcodes. TCRdb reprocessed the 5' RACE reads via MiXCR and lists one record per CDR3 protein. This sample carries roughly 250,000 distinct CDR3 sequences, 8.6% of them seen once, and the ten largest clones take approximately 6.3%. The origin of this receptor is a male donor with ankylosing spondylitis or in good health (not recorded which). The chain recombines TRBV3-1 with TRBJ2-1; 10 bases are shared with TRBD2. The specimen was blood, either unsorted or a sorted T cell fraction (not recorded which). The CDR3 DNA reads TGTGCCAGCAGCCAAGTTGGACTAGCGGAGGGTGGGTATGAGCAGTTCTTC. This sequence encodes CASSQVGLAEGGYEQFF.